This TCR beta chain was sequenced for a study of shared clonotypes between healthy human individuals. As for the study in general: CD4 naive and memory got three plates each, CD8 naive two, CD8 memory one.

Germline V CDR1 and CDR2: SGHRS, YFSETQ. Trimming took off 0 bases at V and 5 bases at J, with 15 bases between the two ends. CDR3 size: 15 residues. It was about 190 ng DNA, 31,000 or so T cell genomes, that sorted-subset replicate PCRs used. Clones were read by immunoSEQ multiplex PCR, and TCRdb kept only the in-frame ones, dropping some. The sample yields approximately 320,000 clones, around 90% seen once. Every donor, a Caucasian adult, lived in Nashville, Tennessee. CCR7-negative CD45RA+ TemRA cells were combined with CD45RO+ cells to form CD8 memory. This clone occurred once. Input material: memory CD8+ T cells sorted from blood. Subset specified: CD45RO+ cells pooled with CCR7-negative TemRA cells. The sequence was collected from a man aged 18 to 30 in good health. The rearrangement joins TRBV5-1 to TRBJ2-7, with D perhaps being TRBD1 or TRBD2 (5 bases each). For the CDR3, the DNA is TGCGCCAGCAGCTTGGCGGGGCTTACGAGGAACGAGCAGTACTTC. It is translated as CASSLAGLTRNEQYF.